The present TCR beta chain was sequenced within a study of early T cells in non-severe SARS-CoV-2 infection. Overall study context: Unsorted whole blood bulk RNA was sequenced, with unpaired chains. Findings of the study overall: Comparison of clonotypes with VDJdb favored anti-spike CD8 responses while missing private and CD4 specificities.

Details on this clonotype: Its matching antigen is unknown.

Germline CDR1 and CDR2: MNHEY and SMNVEV (reference sequence). The CDR3 has 13 amino acids. V was pared by 7 bases and J by 0 bases, with 6 bases between. Molecules of cDNA were individually given unique molecular identifiers that were attached to them. TCRdb passed the 5' RACE reads through MiXCR, listing each CDR3 protein once. The sample yields approximately 60,000 distinct CDR3 sequences, about 12% seen once. What was sequenced was whole blood. The rearrangement links TRBV27 to TRBJ1-4, with D hard to call. The receptor was isolated from an adult who was a healthcare worker with PCR-confirmed SARS-CoV-2 infection or an uninfected control (not recorded which). CDR3 residues: CASKGPTNEKLFF. In DNA form, the CDR3 reads TGTGCCAGCAAAGGGCCAACTAATGAAAAACTGTTTTTT.